The 20 T cell receptor beta chains given below trace back to one sample, sequenced in a study of control samples from healthy donors and cancer patients. Clones were sequenced by immunoSEQ multiplex PCR, and TCRdb holds only the in-frame ones, with some missing. The profile covers 130,000 to 150,000 clones, with just under 95% appearing a single time and 12% to 15% taken by the ten largest. Sequencing was done on a sample of PBMCs. The receptors shown here come from a man aged 55 to 70 with colorectal cancer.

The V gene is TRBV7-9, the J gene TRBJ2-3; TRBD2 matches at 14 bases. Per germline, CDR1 SEHNR and CDR2 FQNEAQ (reference sequence). Trimming removed 4 bases from V and 5 bases from J; junction bases left unmatched: 11. CDR3 length: 18 amino acids. CDR3 in amino acids: CASSSWTSGGTGGDTQYF. The CDR3 DNA reads TGTGCCAGCAGCTCGTGGACTAGCGGGGGGACCGGGGGAGATACGCAGTATTTT.

The rearrangement links TRBV5-1 to TRBJ1-3; no clear D gene. In germline, CDR1 is SGHRS, CDR2 YFSETQ. The germline V and J ends were trimmed by 6 bases and 3 bases, with 16 bases remaining between them. This CDR3 comprises 15 residues. CDR3 nucleotides: TGCGCCAGCACGTTGGACGGTCCTGGTGGAAACACCATATATTTT. It codes for CASTLDGPGGNTIYF.

V is TRBV9 and J is TRBJ1-6; no reliable D call. CDR1 is SGDLS and CDR2 is YYNGEE in the germline V gene. V lost 2 bases and J 2 bases, leaving 8 bases between the germline ends. The CDR3 extends over 15 amino acids. In DNA, the CDR3 is TGTGCCAGCAGCGTTGGAGGGACCTATAATTCACCCCTCCACTTT. It translates to CASSVGGTYNSPLHF.

As DNA, the CDR3 is TGTGCCAGCAGTGATAAGGGGAGCTATGGCTACACCTTC. This codes for CASSDKGSYGYTF. This chain uses TRBV25-1 with TRBJ1-2; D is possibly TRBD1 (5 bases). Germline V CDR1 and CDR2: MGHDK, SYGVNS. V was clipped by 3 bases and J by 4 bases, with 9 bases between them. The CDR3 consists of 13 residues.

V usage is TRBV5-6 and J usage is TRBJ2-5; no clear D. Between the trimmed V and J ends, which lost 2 bases and 5 bases, there was a span of 13 bases. Germline V gene lookup returns CDR1 SGHDT and CDR2 YYEEEE. The CDR3 runs to 14 residues. Here the CDR3 reads CASSLLIQLETQYF. CDR3 nucleotide sequence: TGTGCCAGCAGCTTACTCATCCAGTTGGAGACCCAGTACTTC.

V is TRBV19 and J is TRBJ1-2; D unclear. The V gene lost 7 bases and the J gene lost 7 bases, with 16 bases spanning the gap. CDR3 length equals 13 residues. The V gene's germline CDR1 is LNHDA and CDR2 SQIVND (reference sequence). The CDR3: CASNPGGFGGYTF. In nucleotides, the CDR3 is TGTGCCAGTAACCCTGGAGGGTTTGGTGGCTACACCTTC.

The CDR3 DNA follows: TGTGCCAGCAGCCAAGGGACAGAAGGAAACACCATATATTTT. Protein product: CASSQGTEGNTIYF. The chain joins TRBV7-2 to TRBJ1-3; 7 nucleotides align to TRBD1. The CDR3 has 14 amino acids. The V gene end was trimmed by 5 bases and the J gene end by 4 bases; junction bases not matched to a gene: 5. The germline V gene has CDR1 SGHTA and CDR2 FQGNSA.

The genes are TRBV6-5 and TRBJ1-5; the match to TRBD1 covers 9 bases. The germline gives CDR1 MNHEY, CDR2 SVGAGI. This CDR3 contains 15 residues. The ends lost 10 bases at V and 7 bases at J; junction bases unmatched: 14. The CDR3 loop is CATSPKQGAQQPQHF. As DNA, the CDR3 is TGTGCCACGAGCCCTAAACAGGGGGCGCAGCAGCCCCAGCATTTT.

The rearrangement links TRBV19 to TRBJ1-4; tentative D call: TRBD1 (5 bases). Germline V gene lookup returns CDR1 LNHDA and CDR2 SQIVND (reference sequence). The V and J ends lost 6 bases and 5 bases respectively, with 16 bases between them. This CDR3 has 15 amino acids. In DNA, the CDR3 is TGTGCCAGTAGGGGGGGACGGACGTTGAATGAAAAACTGTTTTTT. It specifies CASRGGRTLNEKLFF.

The chain uses TRBV19 and TRBJ1-3, with D tentatively TRBD1 (5 bases). CDR3 size: 15 residues. The germline gives CDR1 LNHDA, CDR2 SQIVND (reference sequence). V gave up 7 bases and J gave up 0 bases, with 13 bases separating them. CDR3 bases: TGTGCCAGTAAGGATGTAGACAGCTCTGGAAACACCATATATTTT. It is translated as CASKDVDSSGNTIYF.

This clone was observed once. The chain carries TRBV19 and TRBJ2-6; 9 bases are a match to TRBD1. In germline, CDR1 is LNHDA, CDR2 SQIVND (reference sequence). The CDR3 spans 15 residues. J gave up 5 bases and V 3 bases, and 2 bases lay outside the gene matches. This CDR3 is CASSMDRGRANVLTF. CDR3 nucleotides: TGTGCCAGTAGTATGGACAGGGGTAGGGCCAACGTCCTGACTTTC.

V gene TRBV6-5 combines with J gene TRBJ1-2, with 9 nucleotides matching TRBD1. Germline V lookup: CDR1 MNHEY, CDR2 SVGAGI. The CDR3 length is 14 residues. The junction had 9 bases not matched to a gene; V was cut back by 5 bases and J by 8 bases. The CDR3 DNA follows: TGTGCCAGCAGTACAGGGGGCTCGTCAGAGGGCTACACCTTC. Translating gives CASSTGGSSEGYTF.

This chain uses TRBV6-5 with TRBJ2-2; no firm D call. With 5 bases removed from V and 0 bases from J, the gap between germline ends came to 10 bases. From germline, CDR1 is MNHEY and CDR2 SVGAGI. There are 15 residues in the CDR3. CDR3 loop: CASSTDGSNTGELFF. The CDR3 bases are TGTGCCAGCAGTACGGACGGCTCGAACACCGGGGAGCTGTTTTTT.

The rearrangement links TRBV7-2 to TRBJ1-1; D call uncertain. This CDR3 is built from 14 residues. V was clipped by 7 bases and J by 0 bases, with 12 bases between them. Germline values: CDR1 SGHTA, CDR2 FQGNSA. CDR3 DNA: TGTGCCAGCACCGCATTCGGGGTGAACACTGAAGCTTTCTTT. Protein product: CASTAFGVNTEAFF.

This sequence joins TRBV3-1 (or the pseudogene TRBV3-2) and TRBJ1-5; D unresolved. CDR3 length equals 14 residues. Trimming shortened V by 4 bases and J by 0 bases, and 7 bases separated the two germline ends. Germline V gene lookup returns CDR1 LGHDT and CDR2 YNNKEL (reference sequence). CDR3 residues: CASSPYNSNQPQHF. DNA of the CDR3: TGTGCCAGCAGCCCTTACAATAGCAATCAGCCCCAGCATTTT.

The chain joins TRBV24-1 to TRBJ2-2; the D gene is possibly TRBD2 (6 bases). The germline gives CDR1 KGHDR, CDR2 SFDVKD. This CDR3 contains 15 residues. Trimming pared 2 bases from V and 5 bases from J, leaving 11 bases between. Here the CDR3 reads CATSDSSVGTGELFF. In nucleotides, the CDR3 is TGTGCCACCAGTGATTCTAGCGTTGGGACCGGGGAGCTGTTTTTT.

About this clone: Other DNA sequences in the sample encode the same CDR3. This rearrangement joins TRBV4-2 to TRBJ2-2; D is perhaps TRBD1 (5 bases). The germline gives CDR1 LGHNA, CDR2 YNFKEQ. The CDR3 has 13 amino acids. Between the trimmed V and J ends, which lost 2 bases and 4 bases, there was a span of 5 bases. The CDR3 DNA sequence: TGTGCCAGCAGCCAAACAGGCACCGGGGAGCTGTTTTTT. It translates to CASSQTGTGELFF.

The genes are TRBV7-2 and TRBJ2-7, with D perhaps TRBD1 (5 bases). This CDR3 has 15 residues. The V gene's germline CDR1 is SGHTA and CDR2 FQGNSA. Trimming left V 2 bases short and J 0 bases short, with 11 bases between. DNA for the CDR3: TGTGCCAGCAGCTTAAAGGGGCTCAGCTCCTACGAGCAGTACTTC. Amino acids: CASSLKGLSSYEQYF.

The chain couples TRBV2 to TRBJ1-2, with 10 bases lining up with TRBD1. The ends lost 5 bases at V and 1 base at J; junction bases unmatched: 1. Germline V CDR1 and CDR2: SNHLY, FYNNEI. The CDR3 is 14 amino acids. The CDR3 region has the DNA TGTGCCAGCAGTCGGACAGGGGGTAACTATGGCTACACCTTC. Protein: CASSRTGGNYGYTF.

The chain joins TRBV6-5 to TRBJ1-2, with D possibly being TRBD1 (5 bases). V lost 9 bases, J lost 2 bases, and 13 bases lay in between. This CDR3 comprises 13 residues. Germline assignment: CDR1 MNHEY and CDR2 SVGAGI. CDR3 in amino acids: CASEDTTNYGYTF. CDR3 in DNA: TGTGCCAGTGAGGACACGACAAACTATGGCTACACCTTC.